One sample yielded the 21 T cell receptor beta chains listed below, sequenced in a study of blood T cell repertoires in COVID-19. Here immunoSEQ multiplex PCR was the method, and the copy in TCRdb shows in-frame clones only, minus some. Of 320,000 or so clones in the sample, 80% to 90% were seen once. The sequenced sample was PBMCs or T cells enriched from blood (not recorded which). All receptors come from a man under 40 who had recovered from COVID-19.

This chain uses TRBV5-4 with TRBJ1-4; D is perhaps TRBD1 (6 bases). Germline CDR1 and CDR2: SGHNT and YYREEE (reference sequence). The ends were cut back, 5 bases at V and 7 bases at J, with 18 bases in the middle. The CDR3 runs 15 residues. The DNA for the CDR3 is TGTGCCAGCAGTTCTTCCTCAGGGGTGGGTGAAAAACTGTTTTTT. It specifies CASSSSSGVGEKLFF.

V is TRBV19 and J is TRBJ2-7; D is ambiguous. The length of the CDR3 is 13 residues. The germline V gene has CDR1 LNHDA and CDR2 SQIVND (reference sequence). The V end was cut by 3 bases, the J end by 0 bases, with 6 bases between. The CDR3 nucleotides are TGTGCCAGTAGTATCCAGGTCTCCTACGAGCAGTACTTC. Protein product: CASSIQVSYEQYF.

The chain links TRBV30 to TRBJ1-4, with D perhaps TRBD1 (5 bases). The ends were cut back, 3 bases at V and 0 bases at J, with 11 bases in the middle. The germline gives CDR1 GTSNPN, CDR2 SVGIG (reference sequence). This CDR3 spans 15 amino acids. The CDR3 sequence is CAWSHRTPTNEKLFF. Written as DNA, the CDR3 is TGTGCCTGGAGCCACAGGACCCCAACTAATGAAAAACTGTTTTTT.

V usage is TRBV5-1 and J usage is TRBJ1-1; D remains ambiguous. The CDR3 has 11 residues. In germline, CDR1 is SGHRS, CDR2 YFSETQ. V was pared by 2 bases and J by 7 bases, with 6 bases between. The CDR3 here is CASSFPFEAFF. CDR3 in DNA: TGCGCCAGCAGCTTTCCTTTTGAAGCTTTCTTT. Full variable domain (outside the CDR3, taken from reference TRBV5-1 and TRBJ1-1): KAGVTQTPRYLIKTRGQQVTLSCSPISGHRSVSWYQQTPGQGLQFLFEYFSETQRNKGNFPGRFSGRQFSNSRSEMNVSTLELGDSALYLCASSFPFEAFFGQGTRLTVV.

The CDR3 DNA is TGTGCCAGCAGTTACCTGGTAGCGGGGCCGGAGACCCAGTACTTC. It is translated as CASSYLVAGPETQYF. The chain uses TRBV6-5 and TRBJ2-5, with 8 bases matching TRBD2. Trimming removed 2 bases from V and 5 bases from J; junction bases left unmatched: 7. The CDR3 is 15 residues long. CDR1 and CDR2 from the germline V gene are MNHEY and SVGAGI.

There are a few counts of this clone. The gene calls are TRBV2 and TRBJ1-2; no reliable D call. The CDR3 covers 13 residues. Per the germline V gene, CDR1 is SNHLY and CDR2 is FYNNEI. Trimming removed 6 bases at V and 4 bases at J, with 12 bases between. The CDR3 bases are TGTGCCAGCAGCCCTGGCAAACCCTATGGCTACACCTTC. Protein: CASSPGKPYGYTF.

This chain uses TRBV5-1 with TRBJ2-7; 10 nucleotides match TRBD1. The CDR3 covers 15 residues. Trimming removed 4 bases from V and 6 bases from J; junction bases left unmatched: 10. Germline CDR1 reads SGHRS; CDR2 reads YFSETQ. DNA for the CDR3: TGCGCCAGCAGCGCCGGGACAGGGGAAATGGGCGAGCAGTACTTC. This translates into CASSAGTGEMGEQYF.

V gene TRBV7-2 combines with J gene TRBJ2-1; TRBD2 is a possible D gene (5 bases). Germline lookup yields CDR1 SGHTA and CDR2 FQGNSA. The CDR3 runs to 13 residues. V was shortened by 5 bases and J by 10 bases, with 15 bases between the two germline ends. CDR3 DNA sequence: TGTGCCAGCAGCAGAAGAACCCCTAGCGAGCAGTTCTTC. Its protein is CASSRRTPSEQFF. The full variable domain, in which reference TRBV7-2 and TRBJ2-1 provide the parts outside the CDR3, is GAGVSQSPSNKVTEKGKDVELRCDPISGHTALYWYRQSLGQGLEFLIYFQGNSAPDKSGLPSDRFSAERTGGSVSTLTIQRTQQEDSAVYLCASSRRTPSEQFFGPGTRLTVL.

This chain links TRBV28 with TRBJ1-4; 8 positions match TRBD1. The V gene's germline CDR1 is MDHEN and CDR2 SYDVKM. After removal of 6 bases from V and 6 bases from J, the junction contained 6 bases not matched to a gene. The CDR3 has 14 residues. CDR3 amino acids: CASRHGTGHEKLFF. DNA of the CDR3: TGTGCCAGCAGACACGGGACAGGACATGAAAAACTGTTTTTT.

The V call is TRBV27, the J call TRBJ1-5; possibly TRBD1 for D (6 bases). CDR1 MNHEY and CDR2 SMNVEV come from the germline V gene (reference sequence). Trimming shortened V by 2 bases and J by 4 bases, and 15 bases separated the two germline ends. The CDR3 extends over 16 amino acids. In DNA form, the CDR3 reads TGTGCCAGCAGTTTAGAGGGACATAGGGCTAATCAGCCCCAGCATTTT. Protein sequence: CASSLEGHRANQPQHF.

This rearrangement joins TRBV11-2 to TRBJ1-1; D is unresolved. Trimming took 11 bases from V and 0 from J, leaving 10 bases between them. The CDR3 has 12 amino acids. Germline V gene sequence: CDR1 SGHAT, CDR2 FQNNGV. Written as DNA, the CDR3 is TGTGCCGGAGGCGTAGTGAACACTGAAGCTTTCTTT. Translation: CAGGVVNTEAFF.

This chain connects TRBV6-2 or TRBV6-3 to TRBJ2-1, with 13 bases lining up with TRBD2. Germline-derived CDR1 and CDR2 are MNHEY and SVGEGT. There are 16 residues in the CDR3. The V and J ends lost 5 bases and 6 bases, in that order; junction bases with no gene match: 7. The CDR3 nucleotides are TGTGCCAGCAGTCTGGGGGGACTAGCGGGGTTCAATGAGCAGTTCTTC. This codes for CASSLGGLAGFNEQFF.

The DNA of the CDR3 is TGCGCCAGCAGCCCGAACCCCCTAGCGGGGGGGCCGACCTACAATGAGCAGTTCTTC. It yields the protein CASSPNPLAGGPTYNEQFF. V is TRBV5-1 and J is TRBJ2-1; 12 bases agree with TRBD2. The trim removed 4 bases at V and 2 bases at J, leaving 13 bases unmatched. Looked up from germline, CDR1 is SGHRS and CDR2 is YFSETQ. The CDR3 is made up of 19 amino acids.

The chain links TRBV2 to TRBJ2-5; 9 nucleotides align to TRBD1. Germline lookup yields CDR1 SNHLY and CDR2 FYNNEI. The CDR3 sequence is 14 residues long. J gave up 0 bases and V 7 bases, and 3 bases lay outside the gene matches. CDR3 DNA: TGTGCCAGCATGAGGGACAGGGACCAAGAGACCCAGTACTTC. Protein product: CASMRDRDQETQYF. Complete variable domain (other parts from reference TRBV2 and TRBJ2-5): EPEVTQTPSHQVTQMGQEVILRCVPISNHLYFYWYRQILGQKVEFLVSFYNNEISEKSEIFDDQFSVERPDGSNFTLKIRSTKLEDSAMYFCASMRDRDQETQYFGPGTRLLVL.

The V gene is TRBV4-1, the J gene TRBJ1-5, with a tentative D call TRBD1 (6 bases). This CDR3 spans 16 amino acids. Germline loops: CDR1 MGHRA, CDR2 YSYEKL. Trimming took off 3 bases at V and 9 bases at J, with 21 bases between the two ends. CDR3 sequence: CASSQGDYRAGRPQHF. The CDR3, as DNA: TGCGCCAGCAGCCAGGGCGACTACAGGGCCGGGCGGCCCCAGCATTTT.

About this clone: The same CDR3 can be traced to other DNA sequences in this sample. The rearrangement links TRBV19 to TRBJ2-5; 8 nucleotides match TRBD1. Germline-derived CDR1 and CDR2 are LNHDA and SQIVND (reference sequence). The CDR3 is 14 amino acids. Trimming removed 3 bases from V and 2 bases from J; junction bases left unmatched: 2. CDR3 DNA: TGTGCCAGTAGTATTGGGACAGGTCAAGAGACCCAGTACTTC. It codes for CASSIGTGQETQYF.

This clone has a single count. The chain joins TRBV10-3 to TRBJ1-2, with D perhaps TRBD1 (6 bases). This CDR3 is built from 16 residues. Germline V gene lookup returns CDR1 ENHRY and CDR2 SYGVKD. Trimming cost V 0 bases and J 4 bases, with 15 bases left between them. CDR3 protein: CAISESGRDNPYGYTF. Written as DNA, the CDR3 is TGTGCCATCAGTGAGTCAGGCAGGGACAACCCCTATGGCTACACCTTC.

This clone was counted between two and nine times. This chain connects TRBV5-1 to TRBJ1-1, with TRBD1 identical over 8 bases. The CDR3 extends over 15 amino acids. Germline assignment: CDR1 SGHRS and CDR2 YFSETQ. J lost 1 base, V lost 4 bases, and 6 bases had no gene match. CDR3 amino acids: CASSTRDRQNTEAFF. Written as DNA, the CDR3 is TGCGCCAGCAGCACCCGGGACAGGCAGAACACTGAAGCTTTCTTT.

V is TRBV7-2 and J is TRBJ2-5; D not resolved. The CDR3 sequence is 13 residues long. The V and J ends lost 3 bases and 2 bases respectively, with 7 bases between them. The germline V gene has CDR1 SGHTA and CDR2 FQGNSA. CDR3 protein: CASSLLLQETQYF. CDR3 nucleotide sequence: TGTGCCAGCAGCTTGCTGCTACAAGAGACCCAGTACTTC.

The chain combines TRBV19 with TRBJ2-7; 12 bases are shared with TRBD2. V dropped 5 bases and J dropped 4; count of bases not matched to a gene: 6. Germline CDR1 reads LNHDA; CDR2 reads SQIVND (reference sequence). The CDR3 is 15 residues long. The CDR3 DNA reads TGTGCCAGTAGTTATTCTAGCGGGGGGGGATACGAGCAGTACTTC. Translated: CASSYSSGGGYEQYF.

DNA of the CDR3: TGTGCCACCGGAATCGGGGGGGCGGTGGAGACCCAGTACTTC. It codes for CATGIGGAVETQYF. The genes are TRBV24-1 and TRBJ2-5; TRBD2 matches 8 bases. There are 14 residues in the CDR3. J gave up 5 bases and V 9 bases, and 10 bases lay outside the gene matches. Per the germline V gene, CDR1 is KGHDR and CDR2 is SFDVKD.